The clone carrying this TCR beta chain has more than one count but fewer than ten. Its target is not known. The data are from a study of CD8+CD57+ T cells in acquired aplastic anemia. Study in general: The sorted CD4+ and CD8+ cells yielded an average approximately 3.2 ug of DNA.

Findings and limits, study-wide: Any difference that existed in CD8+ Simpson's diversity between patients and controls was not significant. In common between the patients and the controls were approximately 28 CD8+ CDR3 sequences.

V lost 6 bases and J 4 bases, leaving 6 bases between the germline ends. The CDR3 contains 11 residues. Genomic DNA provided the template from which TCR beta VDJ and CDR3 profiles were obtained. TCRdb ran MiXCR on the reads and lists one entry per CDR3 protein. The sample contains a few hundred thousand distinct CDR3 sequences, roughly half of which appear only once. The origin of this receptor is a human donor with severe aplastic anemia or a healthy control (not recorded which). Sequencing was done on a sample of sorted CD4+, CD8+, or CD8+CD57+ T cells (not recorded which) from PBMCs. The chain recombines TRBV12-3 or TRBV12-4 with TRBJ2-5; D gene unclear. The CDR3 DNA sequence: TGTGCCAGCAGCCGCCGAGAGACCCAGTACTTC. This gives the protein CASSRRETQYF.